This passage covers 24 T cell receptor beta chains from one sample sequenced in a study of shared clonotypes between healthy human individuals. Method: immunoSEQ multiplex PCR; TCRdb's copy keeps in-frame clones and lacks some. Of nearly 2 million clones listed, approximately 94% are singletons. Selected positively for CCR7 and CD45RO-negative, naive CD8 cells excluded terminally differentiated effector memory CD45RA+ cells. Material: naive CD8+ T cells sorted from blood. The receptors come from a man between 18 and 29 years old in good health.

The CDR3 loop is CASSLGTLTHGTLHF. The DNA for the CDR3 is TGCGCCAGCAGCCTCGGGACCCTTACCCATGGGACCCTCCACTTT. V is TRBV5-1 and J is TRBJ1-6; D is perhaps TRBD1 (5 bases). This CDR3 comprises 15 residues. The germline gives CDR1 SGHRS, CDR2 YFSETQ. The ends were cut back, 4 bases at V and 14 bases at J, with 22 bases in the middle.

The chain couples TRBV7-9 to TRBJ1-3; D might be TRBD1 (6 bases). The CDR3 is made up of 15 amino acids. Trimming shortened V by 7 bases and J by 0 bases, and 13 bases separated the two germline ends. Germline assignment: CDR1 SEHNR and CDR2 FQNEAQ (reference sequence). CDR3 loop: CASTGTPHSGNTIYF. The CDR3, as DNA: TGTGCCAGCACGGGGACACCGCACTCTGGAAACACCATATATTTT.

This rearrangement joins TRBV5-6 to TRBJ1-1, with 9 bases lining up with TRBD1. CDR1 and CDR2 from the germline V gene are SGHDT and YYEEEE. The CDR3 is made up of 13 amino acids. Trimming at V came to 5 bases and at J to 8 bases, leaving 7 bases not matched to a gene. CDR3 nucleotides: TGTGCCAGCAGAACAGGGGGCGCGCTAGAAGCTTTCTTT. Encoded protein: CASRTGGALEAFF. Full variable domain (remainder filled in from reference TRBV5-6 and TRBJ1-1): DAGVTQSPTHLIKTRGQQVTLRCSPKSGHDTVSWYQQALGQGPQFIFQYYEEEERQRGNFPDRFSGHQFPNYSSELNVNALLLGDSALYLCASRTGGALEAFFGQGTRLTVV.

V usage is TRBV27 and J usage is TRBJ1-4; the match to TRBD1 covers 7 bases. The CDR3 is made up of 16 amino acids. Germline CDR1 MNHEY, CDR2 SMNVEV (reference sequence). Trimming cost V 0 bases and J 3 bases; bases outside gene matches: 4. CDR3 bases: TGTGCCAGCAGTTTATCCCCAGGGGGGTCTAATGAAAAACTGTTTTTT. Translated: CASSLSPGGSNEKLFF. Looking up the rest from reference TRBV27 and TRBJ1-4 gives the full variable domain: EAQVTQNPRYLITVTGKKLTVTCSQNMNHEYMSWYRQDPGLGLRQIYYSMNVEVTDKGDVPEGYKVSRKEKRNFPLILESPSPNQTSLYFCASSLSPGGSNEKLFFGSGTQLSVL.

The chain is built from TRBV27 and TRBJ2-7; the match to TRBD2 covers 7 bases. CDR1 is MNHEY, CDR2 SMNVEV, per germline (reference sequence). Unmatched junction bases numbered 4, after V lost 2 bases and J lost 3 bases. The CDR3 spans 14 residues. In DNA form, the CDR3 reads TGTGCCAGCAGTTTAGGGCGGGAGCGCTACGAGCAGTACTTC. Encoded protein: CASSLGRERYEQYF.

The chain is built from TRBV28 and TRBJ2-6; no clear D gene. V was shortened by 5 bases and J by 0 bases, with 14 bases between the two germline ends. This CDR3 has 17 amino acids. Germline V gives CDR1 MDHEN, CDR2 SYDVKM. CDR3 in amino acids: CASSVRPVASGANVLTF. CDR3 DNA: TGTGCCAGCAGTGTCCGACCGGTGGCCTCTGGGGCCAACGTCCTGACTTTC.

The chain carries TRBV5-6 and TRBJ2-5, with D possibly being TRBD1 or TRBD2 (5 bases each). The V and J ends lost 4 bases and 4 bases respectively, with 14 bases between them. The CDR3 spans 14 residues. Per the germline V gene, CDR1 is SGHDT and CDR2 is YYEEEE. CDR3 sequence: CASSPIEGSETQYF. CDR3 sequence (DNA): TGTGCCAGCAGCCCTATCGAGGGGTCAGAGACCCAGTACTTC.

This clone was observed once. The CDR3 bases are TGTGCCAGCAGTTTCATGGGGGAGCAGTACTTC. Its protein product is CASSFMGEQYF. The rearrangement joins TRBV27 to TRBJ2-7; no clear D. Deletions cut 3 bases from V and 7 bases from J, with 7 bases between. The CDR3 has 11 amino acids. Per the germline V gene, CDR1 is MNHEY and CDR2 is SMNVEV (reference sequence).

The gene calls are TRBV9 and TRBJ2-4; D call uncertain. Looked up from germline, CDR1 is SGDLS and CDR2 is YYNGEE. This CDR3 contains 15 residues. The V gene lost 4 bases and the J gene lost 1 base, with 12 bases spanning the gap. CDR3 in DNA: TGTGCCAGCAGCAGAGGCGGTGGGGCCAAAAACATTCAGTACTTC. Amino acids: CASSRGGGAKNIQYF. The variable domain in full, completed from reference TRBV9 and TRBJ2-4, reads DSGVTQTPKHLITATGQRVTLRCSPRSGDLSVYWYQQSLDQGLQFLIQYYNGEERAKGNILERFSAQQFPDLHSELNLSSLELGDSALYFCASSRGGGAKNIQYFGAGTRLSVL.

The chain carries TRBV4-1 and TRBJ1-2; TRBD1 aligns across 8 bases. CDR1 and CDR2 (germline): MGHRA, YSYEKL. The CDR3 has 14 residues. The V segment lost 1 base and the J segment 10 bases; nucleotides outside the gene matches: 8. The DNA of the CDR3 is TGCGCCAGCAGCCAAGGGGACAGGAGTGCGGACTACACCTTC. It yields the protein CASSQGDRSADYTF.

Concerning this clone: Mismatch with germline at one junction end may stem from a read error. V usage is TRBV6-1 and J usage is TRBJ2-1; the D is unclear. This CDR3 is 15 amino acids long. Germline V gene data show CDR1 as MNHNS and CDR2 as SASEGT. CDR3 in DNA: TGTGCCAGCGGTGAAGGAGCGACCTACTACAATGAGCAGTTCTTC. Its protein product is CASGEGATYYNEQFF.

The chain is built from TRBV9 and TRBJ2-3; TRBD2 is a possible D gene (5 bases). The CDR3 consists of 15 residues. Deletions cut 0 bases from V and 2 bases from J, with 10 bases between. Germline V CDR1 and CDR2: SGDLS, YYNGEE. The CDR3 DNA sequence: TGTGCCAGCAGCGTAGAGTACGGGGACACAGATACGCAGTATTTT. It codes for CASSVEYGDTDTQYF.

The chain combines TRBV21-1 with TRBJ2-7. TRBV21-1 is given as a pseudogene. The CDR3 totals 15 residues. CDR3 coding DNA: TGTGCCAGCAGCAAGGGACGGACTGCCTCCTACGAGCAGTACTTC. Translating it yields CASSKGRTASYEQYF.

This rearrangement joins TRBV12-5 to TRBJ1-2; tentative D call: TRBD1 (6 bases). CDR3 length: 16 amino acids. In germline, CDR1 is LGHNT, CDR2 FRNRAP. Trimming took off 0 bases at V and 5 bases at J, with 16 bases between the two ends. This chain's CDR3 is CASGLVGSGTPYGYTF. For the CDR3, the DNA is TGTGCTAGTGGTTTGGTAGGGTCCGGGACACCTTATGGCTACACCTTC.

Worth noting for this clone: Distinct nucleotide sequences in the sample also encode this CDR3. The chain joins TRBV9 to TRBJ2-7; 8 bases match TRBD2. The CDR3 loop spans 14 amino acids. Germline values: CDR1 SGDLS, CDR2 YYNGEE. The junction had 6 bases not matched to a gene; V was cut back by 3 bases and J by 4 bases. CDR3 sequence: CASSETSGGYEQYF. The CDR3 coding sequence is TGTGCCAGCAGCGAGACCAGCGGGGGTTACGAGCAGTACTTC.

In the case of this clone: This sample also contains other DNA sequences that code for the same CDR3. V usage is TRBV27 and J usage is TRBJ2-3; TRBD2 might be the D (5 bases). The CDR3 covers 13 residues. Deletions cut 7 bases from V and 4 bases from J, with 12 bases between. Germline V gene data show CDR1 as MNHEY and CDR2 as SMNVEV (reference sequence). The CDR3 reads CASKALGADTQYF. As DNA, the CDR3 is TGTGCCAGCAAAGCTCTGGGAGCAGATACGCAGTATTTT.

This chain connects TRBV7-6 to TRBJ2-1; 8 bases are a match to TRBD1. V shed 5 bases, J shed 9 bases, and the junction held 9 bases outside the gene matches. CDR3 length equals 14 residues. The germline CDR1 and CDR2 sequences are SGHVS and FNYEAQ. In DNA, the CDR3 is TGTGCCAGCAGCGCTACCAGGGGGCACGGTGAGCAGTTCTTC. Protein product: CASSATRGHGEQFF. The full variable domain, with the rest looked up from reference TRBV7-6 and TRBJ2-1, is GAGVSQSPRYKVTKRGQDVALRCDPISGHVSLYWYRQALGQGPEFLTYFNYEAQQDKSGLPNDRFSAERPEGSISTLTIQRTEQRDSAMYRCASSATRGHGEQFFGPGTRLTVL.

The rearrangement uses TRBV6-6 and TRBJ2-1; 7 nucleotides match TRBD2. The V and J ends lost 8 bases and 4 bases, in that order; junction bases with no gene match: 14. Per the germline V gene, CDR1 is MNHNY and CDR2 is SVGAGI (reference sequence). The CDR3 extends over 16 amino acids. CDR3 bases: TGTGCCAGCGGGGAGGGGTCGGGAAGGGTATACAATGAGCAGTTCTTC. It yields the protein CASGEGSGRVYNEQFF.

This clone was detected once. The chain carries TRBV5-4 and TRBJ1-2; 9 bases line up with TRBD1. The germline V gene has CDR1 SGHNT and CDR2 YYREEE (reference sequence). Trimming removed 2 bases from V and 5 bases from J; junction bases left unmatched: 7. The length of the CDR3 is 15 residues. This CDR3 is CASSFTGGAGYGYTF. CDR3 in DNA: TGTGCCAGCAGCTTCACAGGGGGCGCGGGATATGGCTACACCTTC.

The V gene is TRBV4-3, the J gene TRBJ2-2, with D unresolved. With 4 bases removed from V and 3 bases from J, the gap between germline ends came to 12 bases. The CDR3 consists of 15 residues. Germline V gene sequence: CDR1 LGHNA, CDR2 YSLEER. CDR3 DNA: TGCGCCAGCAGCCGATATTCTACGGACACCGGGGAGCTGTTTTTT. This translates into CASSRYSTDTGELFF.

Only one count was recorded for this clone. V usage is TRBV27 and J usage is TRBJ2-1; D may be TRBD2 (5 bases). Germline CDR1 is MNHEY and CDR2 is SMNVEV (reference sequence). Deletions cut 3 bases from V and 2 bases from J, with 17 bases between. The CDR3 has 17 residues. The CDR3, as DNA: TGTGCCAGCAGTTTTCGAGGGTCAGGTTTTACCTACAATGAGCAGTTCTTC. The encoded protein is CASSFRGSGFTYNEQFF.

The rearrangement links TRBV5-6 to TRBJ2-7; 10 nucleotides align to TRBD2. V lost 0 bases and J lost 3; bases outside the gene matches: 3. This CDR3 has 15 residues. Germline V gene lookup returns CDR1 SGHDT and CDR2 YYEEEE. The CDR3 nucleotides are TGTGCCAGCAGCTTGGTAACTAGCGGGATCTACGAGCAGTACTTC. Its protein product is CASSLVTSGIYEQYF.

V usage is TRBV28 and J usage is TRBJ1-6; possibly TRBD1 for D (5 bases). The CDR3 is 17 residues long. The V and J ends lost 2 bases and 0 bases respectively, with 11 bases between them. Per the germline V gene, CDR1 is MDHEN and CDR2 is SYDVKM. The CDR3 loop reads CASSLVGPHSYNSPLHF. CDR3 sequence (DNA): TGTGCCAGCAGTTTAGTGGGACCGCACTCCTATAATTCACCCCTCCACTTT.

The chain joins TRBV7-9 to TRBJ2-7; D is unclear. Trimming stripped 5 bases from V and 4 bases from J, with 12 bases between. Germline lookup yields CDR1 SEHNR and CDR2 FQNEAQ (reference sequence). The CDR3 extends over 13 amino acids. This chain's CDR3 is CASSQGSEYEQYF. The CDR3 DNA follows: TGTGCCAGCAGCCAAGGTTCGGAGTACGAGCAGTACTTC.